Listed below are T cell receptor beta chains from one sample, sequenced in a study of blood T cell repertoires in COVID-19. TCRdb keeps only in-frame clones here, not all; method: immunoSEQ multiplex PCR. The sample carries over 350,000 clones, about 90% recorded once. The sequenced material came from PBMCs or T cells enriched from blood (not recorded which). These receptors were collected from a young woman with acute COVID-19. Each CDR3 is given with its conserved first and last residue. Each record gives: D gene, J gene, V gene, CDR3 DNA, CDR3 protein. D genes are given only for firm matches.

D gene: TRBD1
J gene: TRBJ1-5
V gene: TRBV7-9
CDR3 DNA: TGTGCCAGCAGCCAATGGGACAGGGGGGGACGATATAGCAATCAGCCCCAGCATTTT
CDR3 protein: CASSQWDRGGRYSNQPQHF

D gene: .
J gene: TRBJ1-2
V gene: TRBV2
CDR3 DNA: TGTGCCAGCTCGGTAGCTAACTATGGCTACACCTTC
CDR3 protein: CASSVANYGYTF

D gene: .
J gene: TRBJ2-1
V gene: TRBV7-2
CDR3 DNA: TGTGCCAGCAGCTCCACTCCGAACTCCTACAATGAGCAGTTCTTC
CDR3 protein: CASSSTPNSYNEQFF

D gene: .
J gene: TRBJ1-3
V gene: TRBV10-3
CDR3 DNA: TGTGCCATCAGTGGGAGCGTTTCTGGAAACACCATATATTTT
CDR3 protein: CAISGSVSGNTIYF

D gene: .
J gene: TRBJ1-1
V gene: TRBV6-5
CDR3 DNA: TGTGCCAGCAGTTTTCTATTGAGGGGGTACACTGAAGCTTTCTTT
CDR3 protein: CASSFLLRGYTEAFF

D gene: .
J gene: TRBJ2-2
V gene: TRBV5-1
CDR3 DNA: TGCGCCAGCACTCCCGACGGACAGCGTACCGGGGAGCTGTTTTTT
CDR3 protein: CASTPDGQRTGELFF

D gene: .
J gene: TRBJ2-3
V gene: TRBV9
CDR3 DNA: TGTGCCAGCAGCGTTCGTGCGTCTATACCAGATACGCAGTATTTT
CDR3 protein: CASSVRASIPDTQYF

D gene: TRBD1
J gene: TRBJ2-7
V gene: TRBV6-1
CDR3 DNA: TGTGCCAGCAGTGATCTGCTTGGGACAGGGGTGGCCTACGAGCAGTACTTC
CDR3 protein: CASSDLLGTGVAYEQYF

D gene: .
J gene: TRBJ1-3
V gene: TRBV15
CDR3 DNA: TGTGCCACCAGCGGCCTGGTCAGCACCATATATTTT
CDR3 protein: CATSGLVSTIYF

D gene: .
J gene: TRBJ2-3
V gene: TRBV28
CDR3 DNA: TGTGCCAGCAGTTTACGGTTAAGCACAGATACGCAGTATTTT
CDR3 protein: CASSLRLSTDTQYF

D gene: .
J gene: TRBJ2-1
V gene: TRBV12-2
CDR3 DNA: TGTGCAAGTCGCTATGAAGGACAGTTTCGGTGGGATGAGCAGTTCTTC
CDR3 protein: CASRYEGQFRWDEQFF

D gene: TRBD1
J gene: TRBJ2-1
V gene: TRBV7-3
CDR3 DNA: TGTGCCAGCAGCTTAGTCCCGACAGGGATAAATGAGCAGTTCTTC
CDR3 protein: CASSLVPTGINEQFF